The 21 T cell receptor beta chains in this list originate from one sample, sequenced in a study of blood T cell repertoires in COVID-19. Sequencing used immunoSEQ multiplex PCR; TCRdb keeps in-frame clones, though not all of them. Of about 140,000 clones listed, about 80% are singletons. Sequenced material: peripheral blood. The receptors here all came from a human donor in a cohort sampled during active COVID-19.

This chain joins TRBV4-1 and TRBJ1-6; TRBD1 might be the D (6 bases). V was trimmed by 0 bases and J by 9 bases, leaving 15 bases between them. This CDR3 has 16 amino acids. The germline CDR1 and CDR2 sequences are MGHRA and YSYEKL. The CDR3 bases are TGCGCCAGCAGCCAAGAGGGGGCCTCCATAGGTTCACCCCTCCACTTT. This gives the protein CASSQEGASIGSPLHF.

This chain links TRBV3-1 (or the pseudogene TRBV3-2) with TRBJ2-1; 7 bases map to TRBD2. Germline V gives CDR1 LGHDT, CDR2 YNNKEL (reference sequence). V was clipped by 6 bases and J by 3 bases; unmatched bases: 8. The CDR3 sequence is 15 residues long. The CDR3 DNA sequence: TGTGCCAGCAGGGATACCGGGACTAACTACAATGAGCAGTTCTTC. It yields the protein CASRDTGTNYNEQFF.

This clone was seen only a few times. The J gene is TRBJ1-5, the V gene TRBV6-1; D call uncertain. Germline CDR1 MNHNS, CDR2 SASEGT. The length of the CDR3 is 16 residues. V was clipped by 1 base and J by 0 bases, with 10 bases between them. CDR3: CASSEGTAYSNQPQHF. DNA for the CDR3: TGTGCCAGCAGTGAAGGTACAGCCTATAGCAATCAGCCCCAGCATTTT.

The chain employs TRBV4-3 and TRBJ2-7, with 7 bases that match TRBD1. V lost 2 bases and J lost 2; bases outside the gene matches: 6. From germline, CDR1 is LGHNA and CDR2 YSLEER. This CDR3 is built from 15 residues. Here the CDR3 DNA reads TGCGCCAGCAGCCAATCTAGAGGGGGCCCCTACGAGCAGTACTTC. This codes for CASSQSRGGPYEQYF.

The rearrangement joins TRBV13 to TRBJ2-1; D is perhaps TRBD2 (7 bases). V lost 5 bases and J 3 bases, leaving 29 bases between the germline ends. The CDR3 has 20 amino acids. Germline assignment: CDR1 PRHDT and CDR2 FYEKMQ (reference sequence). For the CDR3, the DNA is TGTGCCAGCAGCCGATACTCACGGACGGGAGGCAGGGGTAACTACAATGAGCAGTTCTTC. Its translation: CASSRYSRTGGRGNYNEQFF.

The chain recombines TRBV28 with TRBJ1-4; D not certain. The CDR3 runs 18 residues. Between the trimmed V and J ends, which lost 6 bases and 3 bases, there was a span of 23 bases. The germline V gene has CDR1 MDHEN and CDR2 SYDVKM. The chain's CDR3 is CASSGSFAPTGANEKLFF. As DNA, the CDR3 is TGTGCCAGCAGCGGAAGTTTCGCCCCGACGGGAGCTAATGAAAAACTGTTTTTT.

The rearrangement links TRBV6-1 to TRBJ2-6, with D uncertain. Per the germline V gene, CDR1 is MNHNS and CDR2 is SASEGT. This CDR3 has 16 residues. Trimming left V 7 bases short and J 0 bases short, with 13 bases between. The CDR3 nucleotides read TGTGCCAGCATTGGAGCCGTGAGCTCTGGGGCCAACGTCCTGACTTTC. Protein product: CASIGAVSSGANVLTF.

The V and J genes are TRBV10-2 and TRBJ2-2; 10 bases fit TRBD2. Germline assignment: CDR1 WSHSY and CDR2 SAAADI. CDR3 length: 14 residues. With V trimmed by 8 bases and J by 1 base, 1 base remained unmatched. The CDR3 sequence: CASERGGNTGELFF. The CDR3 bases are TGCGCCAGCGAGCGGGGGGGGAACACCGGGGAGCTGTTTTTT.

The CDR3, as DNA: TGTGCCAGCAGCTCCCTCGGGTCATTGATCTCTGGAAACACCATATATTTT. This gives the protein CASSSLGSLISGNTIYF. The chain uses TRBV7-9 and TRBJ1-3; D uncertain. Germline V gives CDR1 SEHNR, CDR2 FQNEAQ (reference sequence). The CDR3 length is 17 residues. Between the trimmed V and J ends, which lost 4 bases and 0 bases, there was a span of 16 bases.

This clone has only one observation. The CDR3 loop is CASITQTEAFF. The CDR3 DNA sequence: TGTGCCAGCATCACTCAAACTGAAGCTTTCTTT. J is TRBJ1-1 and V is TRBV7-9; no clear D gene. Trimming left V 7 bases short and J 5 bases short, with 8 bases between. This CDR3 has 11 residues. The germline CDR1 and CDR2 sequences are SEHNR and FQNEAQ (reference sequence). Looking up the rest from reference TRBV7-9 and TRBJ1-1 gives the full variable domain: DTGVSQNPRHKITKRGQNVTFRCDPISEHNRLYWYRQTLGQGPEFLTYFQNEAQLEKSRLLSDRFSAERPKGSFSTLEIQRTEQGDSAMYLCASITQTEAFFGQGTRLTVV.

The table lists this clone with a few counts. This chain links TRBV10-3 with TRBJ1-6, with 7 bases fitting TRBD1. Germline V gene lookup returns CDR1 ENHRY and CDR2 SYGVKD. Unmatched junction bases numbered 16, after V lost 10 bases and J lost 7 bases. The length of the CDR3 is 16 residues. CDR3 DNA sequence: TGTGCCAGTAGGGACATTTCCGGGACAGTAAATTCACCCCTCCACTTT. The encoded protein is CASRDISGTVNSPLHF.

V is TRBV19 and J is TRBJ1-5; D is perhaps TRBD1 (5 bases). The length of the CDR3 is 14 residues. CDR1 and CDR2 (germline): LNHDA, SQIVND (reference sequence). Trimming shortened V by 6 bases and J by 6 bases, and 15 bases separated the two germline ends. Written as DNA, the CDR3 is TGTGCCAGTAGACTGGGCGGGGGTGGTCAGCCCCAGCATTTT. Protein product: CASRLGGGGQPQHF.

This chain connects TRBV2 to TRBJ1-5; no clear D gene. The CDR3 spans 13 residues. Germline lookup yields CDR1 SNHLY and CDR2 FYNNEI. The V and J ends lost 1 base and 4 bases respectively, with 5 bases between them. DNA of the CDR3: TGTGCCAGCAGTGAAGGAGGAAATCAGCCCCAGCATTTT. It specifies CASSEGGNQPQHF.

This clone has a handful of counts. The rearrangement joins TRBV5-4 to TRBJ2-5, with TRBD2 identical over 16 bases. This CDR3 region has 17 residues. Germline loops: CDR1 SGHNT, CDR2 YYREEE (reference sequence). The J segment lost 5 bases and the V segment lost 4 bases, leaving 8 bases of the junction unmatched. The CDR3 sequence: CASSPGTSGGAWETQYF. The CDR3 coding sequence is TGTGCCAGCAGCCCAGGGACTAGCGGGGGGGCCTGGGAGACCCAGTACTTC. The full variable domain, in which reference TRBV5-4 and TRBJ2-5 provide the parts outside the CDR3, is ETGVTQSPTHLIKTRGQQVTLRCSSQSGHNTVSWYQQALGQGPQFIFQYYREEENGRGNFPPRFSGLQFPNYSSELNVNALELDDSALYLCASSPGTSGGAWETQYFGPGTRLLVL.

The gene calls are TRBV27 and TRBJ1-5; 7 bases are shared with TRBD1. Per germline, CDR1 MNHEY and CDR2 SMNVEV (reference sequence). The CDR3 has 17 residues. J lost 5 bases, V lost 4 bases, and 14 bases had no gene match. This CDR3 reads CASSSYPLGQSYQPQHF. CDR3 DNA: TGTGCCAGCAGTTCCTACCCCCTGGGACAGTCCTATCAGCCCCAGCATTTT.

The chain couples TRBV11-1 to TRBJ2-5; D gene ambiguous. Germline values: CDR1 SGHAT, CDR2 FQDESV (reference sequence). V was shortened by 4 bases and J by 2 bases, with 17 bases between the two germline ends. This CDR3 comprises 16 residues. CDR3 sequence reads: CASSSRSLDGQETQYF. The CDR3 nucleotides are TGTGCCAGCAGCTCTCGGTCATTAGACGGGCAAGAGACCCAGTACTTC.

This sequence joins TRBV7-6 and TRBJ2-7; TRBD2 might be the D (6 bases). Trimming removed 1 base from V and 6 bases from J, with 10 bases in between. This CDR3 spans 13 amino acids. CDR1 is SGHVS, CDR2 FNYEAQ, per germline. CDR3 protein: CASSLGDFGEQYF. In DNA, the CDR3 is TGTGCCAGCAGCTTAGGGGACTTCGGCGAGCAGTACTTC.

The rearrangement uses TRBV5-4 and TRBJ2-1; 7 positions match TRBD1. With 4 bases clipped from V and 15 bases from J, the junction kept 10 bases outside the gene matches. Looked up from germline, CDR1 is SGHNT and CDR2 is YYREEE (reference sequence). The CDR3 has 12 residues. The CDR3 is CASSPTGADRFF. Written as DNA, the CDR3 is TGTGCCAGCAGCCCTACAGGGGCGGATAGGTTCTTC.

The chain recombines TRBV9 with TRBJ2-1, with D perhaps matching TRBD2 (7 bases). The V gene's germline CDR1 is SGDLS and CDR2 YYNGEE. V lost 0 bases and J 9 bases, leaving 16 bases between the germline ends. The CDR3 has 15 amino acids. CDR3 DNA sequence: TGTGCCAGCAGCGTAGGTGGGGGGGGCACGGTTGAGCAGTTCTTC. This translates into CASSVGGGGTVEQFF.

This clone was recorded at least ten times. The chain has TRBV5-1 and TRBJ2-3; the match to TRBD2 covers 8 bases. The CDR3 totals 15 residues. The trim removed 4 bases at V and 4 bases at J, leaving 8 bases unmatched. CDR1 and CDR2 (germline): SGHRS, YFSETQ. In nucleotides, the CDR3 is TGCGCCAGCAGCCGGTCCGCGGGGGGCTCAGATACGCAGTATTTT. It translates to CASSRSAGGSDTQYF. Together with reference TRBV5-1 and TRBJ2-3, the CDR3 gives the full variable domain: KAGVTQTPRYLIKTRGQQVTLSCSPISGHRSVSWYQQTPGQGLQFLFEYFSETQRNKGNFPGRFSGRQFSNSRSEMNVSTLELGDSALYLCASSRSAGGSDTQYFGPGTRLTVL.

This chain joins TRBV9 and TRBJ1-1, with TRBD1 matching over 8 bases. The CDR3 spans 15 residues. Germline V lookup: CDR1 SGDLS, CDR2 YYNGEE. V was clipped by 7 bases and J by 1 base; unmatched bases: 9. CDR3 sequence: CASRPTGGRNTEAFF. Written as DNA, the CDR3 is TGTGCCAGCCGGCCAACAGGGGGTCGGAACACTGAAGCTTTCTTT.